What follows describes a single TCR beta chain. The germline CDR1 and CDR2 sequences are MGHRA and YSYEKL. CDR3 size: 15 residues. With V trimmed by 4 bases and J by 5 bases, 7 bases remained unmatched. Sequenced by immunoSEQ multiplex PCR; TCRdb stores in-frame clones only, minus some. The repertoire holds some 390,000 clones, with over 75% as singletons. This entry comes from a study of blood T cell repertoires in COVID-19. Background on the study: Sites in the United States, Italy and Spain provided acute and convalescent COVID-19 samples.

Sequencing input: peripheral blood. The V and J genes are TRBV4-1 and TRBJ2-3; 9 nucleotides match TRBD1. The sequence was collected from a woman in her sixties with COVID-19, enrolled during active disease. The CDR3 reads CASSRQQGAGDTQYF. CDR3 nucleotides: TGCGCCAGCAGCCGCCAACAGGGGGCGGGAGATACGCAGTATTTT.